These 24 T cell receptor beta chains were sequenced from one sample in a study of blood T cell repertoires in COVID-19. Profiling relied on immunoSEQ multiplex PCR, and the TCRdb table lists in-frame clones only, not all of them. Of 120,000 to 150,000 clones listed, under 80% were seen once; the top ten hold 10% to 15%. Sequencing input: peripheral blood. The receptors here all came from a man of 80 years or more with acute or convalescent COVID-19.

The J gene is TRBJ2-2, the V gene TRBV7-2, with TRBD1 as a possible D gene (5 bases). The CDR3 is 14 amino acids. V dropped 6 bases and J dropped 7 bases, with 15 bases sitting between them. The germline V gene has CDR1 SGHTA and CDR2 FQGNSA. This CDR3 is CASRYRAGIGELFF. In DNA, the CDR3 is TGTGCCAGCAGATACCGAGCAGGGATCGGGGAGCTGTTTTTT.

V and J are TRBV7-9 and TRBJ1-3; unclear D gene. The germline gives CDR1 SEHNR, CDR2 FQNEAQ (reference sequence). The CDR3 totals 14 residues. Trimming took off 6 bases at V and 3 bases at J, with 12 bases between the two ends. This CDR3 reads CASRSESFGNTIYF. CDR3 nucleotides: TGTGCCAGCAGGTCAGAATCCTTTGGAAACACCATATATTTT.

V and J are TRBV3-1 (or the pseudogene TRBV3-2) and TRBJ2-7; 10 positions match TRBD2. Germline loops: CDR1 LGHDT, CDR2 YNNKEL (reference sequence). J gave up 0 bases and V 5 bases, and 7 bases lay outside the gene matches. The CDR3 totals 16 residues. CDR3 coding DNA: TGTGCCAGCAGCGGCCTAGCGGGGGAGAACTCCTACGAGCAGTACTTC. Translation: CASSGLAGENSYEQYF.

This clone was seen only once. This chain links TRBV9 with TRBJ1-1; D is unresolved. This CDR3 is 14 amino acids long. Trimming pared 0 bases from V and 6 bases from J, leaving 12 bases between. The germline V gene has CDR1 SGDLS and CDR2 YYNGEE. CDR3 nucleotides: TGTGCCAGCAGCGTAGGATCGGGGTTCGCTGAAGCTTTCTTT. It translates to CASSVGSGFAEAFF.

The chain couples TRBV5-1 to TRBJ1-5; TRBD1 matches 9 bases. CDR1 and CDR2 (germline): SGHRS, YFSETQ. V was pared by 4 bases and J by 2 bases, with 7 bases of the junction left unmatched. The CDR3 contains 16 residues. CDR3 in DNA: TGCGCCAGCAGCGCGGGGACAGGGTTGGGCAATCAGCCCCAGCATTTT. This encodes CASSAGTGLGNQPQHF.

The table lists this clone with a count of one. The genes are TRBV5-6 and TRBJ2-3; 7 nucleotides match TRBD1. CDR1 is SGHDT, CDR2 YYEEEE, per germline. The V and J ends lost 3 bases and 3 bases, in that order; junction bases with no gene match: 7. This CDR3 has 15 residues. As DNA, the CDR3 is TGTGCCAGCAGCTCGGGTACAGGGGCTACAGATACGCAGTATTTT. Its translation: CASSSGTGATDTQYF.

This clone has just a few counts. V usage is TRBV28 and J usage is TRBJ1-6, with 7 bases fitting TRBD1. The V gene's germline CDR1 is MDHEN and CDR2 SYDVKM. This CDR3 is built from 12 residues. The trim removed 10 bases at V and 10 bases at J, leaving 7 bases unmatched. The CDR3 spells CATYRGWSPLHF. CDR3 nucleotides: TGTGCCACTTACAGGGGCTGGTCACCCCTCCACTTT.

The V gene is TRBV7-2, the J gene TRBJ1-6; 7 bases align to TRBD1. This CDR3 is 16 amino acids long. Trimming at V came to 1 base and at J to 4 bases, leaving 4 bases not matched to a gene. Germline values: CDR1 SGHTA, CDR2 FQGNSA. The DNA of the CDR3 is TGTGCCAGCAGCTTAGGGGGGACAGCGTATAATTCACCCCTCCACTTT. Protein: CASSLGGTAYNSPLHF.

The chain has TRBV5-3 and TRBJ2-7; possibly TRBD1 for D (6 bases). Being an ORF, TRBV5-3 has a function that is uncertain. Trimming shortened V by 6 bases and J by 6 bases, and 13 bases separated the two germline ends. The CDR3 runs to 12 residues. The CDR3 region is CARTPQGSEQYF. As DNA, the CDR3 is TGTGCCAGAACACCACAGGGCTCCGAGCAGTACTTC.

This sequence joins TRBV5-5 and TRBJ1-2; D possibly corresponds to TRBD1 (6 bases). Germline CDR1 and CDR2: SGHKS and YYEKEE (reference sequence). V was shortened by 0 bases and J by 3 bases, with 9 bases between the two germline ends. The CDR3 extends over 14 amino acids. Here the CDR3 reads CASSLEDRHYGYTF. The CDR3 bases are TGTGCCAGCAGCTTGGAGGACAGACACTATGGCTACACCTTC.

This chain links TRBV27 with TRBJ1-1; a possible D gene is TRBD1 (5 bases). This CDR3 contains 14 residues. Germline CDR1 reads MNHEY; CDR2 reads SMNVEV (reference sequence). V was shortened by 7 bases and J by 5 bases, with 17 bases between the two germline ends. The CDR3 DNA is TGTGCCAGCATCCCCATAGACAGACGGACTGAAGCTTTCTTT. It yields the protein CASIPIDRRTEAFF.

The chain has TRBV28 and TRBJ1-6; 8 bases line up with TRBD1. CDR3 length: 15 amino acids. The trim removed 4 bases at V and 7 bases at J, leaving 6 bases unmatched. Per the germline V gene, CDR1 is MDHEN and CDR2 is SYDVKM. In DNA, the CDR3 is TGTGCCAGCAGTTCCCGGACAGGGCTCAATTCACCCCTCCACTTT. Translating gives CASSSRTGLNSPLHF.

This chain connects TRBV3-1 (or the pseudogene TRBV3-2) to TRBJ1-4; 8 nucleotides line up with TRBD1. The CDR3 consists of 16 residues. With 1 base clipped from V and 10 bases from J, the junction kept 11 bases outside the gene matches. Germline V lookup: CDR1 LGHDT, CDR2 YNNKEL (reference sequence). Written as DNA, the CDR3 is TGTGCCAGCAGCCAAGCTATCGGGACAGGCTTGGGAAAACTGTTTTTT. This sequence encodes CASSQAIGTGLGKLFF.

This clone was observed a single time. The CDR3 bases are TGTGCCAGCAGCGTTTCCCCCGGGACTCAAGAGACCCAGTACTTC. Translated, it gives CASSVSPGTQETQYF. This chain links TRBV9 with TRBJ2-5; possibly TRBD2 for D (6 bases). CDR1 is SGDLS, CDR2 YYNGEE, per germline. CDR3 length equals 15 residues. V lost 2 bases to trimming and J lost 2 bases, with 13 bases between them.

CDR3 in amino acids: CASSLGYLPSSGANVLTF. For the CDR3, the DNA is TGCGCCAGCAGCTTGGGTTACCTACCGAGCTCTGGGGCCAACGTCCTGACTTTC. The V and J genes are TRBV5-1 and TRBJ2-6; no clear D. V dropped 0 bases and J dropped 0 bases, with 13 bases sitting between them. The CDR3 spans 18 residues. In germline, CDR1 is SGHRS, CDR2 YFSETQ.

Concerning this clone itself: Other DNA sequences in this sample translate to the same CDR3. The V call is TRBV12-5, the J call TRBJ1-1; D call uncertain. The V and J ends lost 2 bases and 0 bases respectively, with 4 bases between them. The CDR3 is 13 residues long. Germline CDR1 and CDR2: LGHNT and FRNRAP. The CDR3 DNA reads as TGTGCTAGTGGTTTGACAGTGAACACTGAAGCTTTCTTT. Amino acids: CASGLTVNTEAFF.

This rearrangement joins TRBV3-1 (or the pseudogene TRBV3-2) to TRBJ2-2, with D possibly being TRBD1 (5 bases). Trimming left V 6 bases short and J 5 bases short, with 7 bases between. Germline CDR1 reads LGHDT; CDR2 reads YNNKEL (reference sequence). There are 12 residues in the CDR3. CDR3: CASRPGTGELFF. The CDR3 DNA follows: TGTGCCAGCAGACCAGGGACCGGGGAGCTGTTTTTT.

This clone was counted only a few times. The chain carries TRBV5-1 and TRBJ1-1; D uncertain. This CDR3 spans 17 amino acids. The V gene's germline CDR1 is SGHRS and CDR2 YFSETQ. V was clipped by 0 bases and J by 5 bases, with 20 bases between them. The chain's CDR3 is CASSLGYSRQSKTEAFF. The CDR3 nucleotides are TGCGCCAGCAGCTTGGGGTATTCGAGGCAGTCGAAGACTGAAGCTTTCTTT.

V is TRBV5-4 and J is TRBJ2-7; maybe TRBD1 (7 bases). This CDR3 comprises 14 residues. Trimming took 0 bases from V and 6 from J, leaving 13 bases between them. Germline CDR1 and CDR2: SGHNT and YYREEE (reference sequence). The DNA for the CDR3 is TGTGCCAGCAGCTTGGCCGGAGGGGGCGTCGAGCAGTACTTC. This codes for CASSLAGGGVEQYF.

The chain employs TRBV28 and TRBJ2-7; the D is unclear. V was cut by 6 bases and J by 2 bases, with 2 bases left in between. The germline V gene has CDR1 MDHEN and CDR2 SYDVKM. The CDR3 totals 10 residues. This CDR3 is CASSAYEQYF. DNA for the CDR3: TGTGCCAGCAGCGCCTACGAGCAGTACTTC.

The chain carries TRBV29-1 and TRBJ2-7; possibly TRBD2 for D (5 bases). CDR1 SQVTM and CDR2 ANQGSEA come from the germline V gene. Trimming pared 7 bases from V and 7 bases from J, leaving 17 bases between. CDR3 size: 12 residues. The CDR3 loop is CSGGTSYDEQYF. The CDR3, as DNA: TGCAGCGGCGGTACTAGTTACGATGAGCAGTACTTC.

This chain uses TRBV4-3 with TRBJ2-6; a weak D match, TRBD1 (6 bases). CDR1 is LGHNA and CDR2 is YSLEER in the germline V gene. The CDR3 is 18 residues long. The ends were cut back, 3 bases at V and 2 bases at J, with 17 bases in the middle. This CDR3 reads CASSQKEGVLAGANVLTF. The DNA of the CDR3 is TGCGCCAGCAGCCAGAAAGAGGGGGTGCTGGCTGGGGCCAACGTCCTGACTTTC.

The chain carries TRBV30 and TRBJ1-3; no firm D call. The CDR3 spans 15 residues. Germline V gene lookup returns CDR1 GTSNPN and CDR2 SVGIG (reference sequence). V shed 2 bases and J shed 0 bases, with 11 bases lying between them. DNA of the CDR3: TGTGCCTGGAGTCCCGAGACTCCCTCTGGAAACACCATATATTTT. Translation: CAWSPETPSGNTIYF.

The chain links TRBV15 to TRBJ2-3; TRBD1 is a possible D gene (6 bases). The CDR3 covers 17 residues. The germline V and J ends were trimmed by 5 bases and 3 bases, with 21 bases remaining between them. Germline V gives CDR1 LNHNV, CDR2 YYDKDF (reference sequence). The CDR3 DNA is TGTGCCACCAGCCCAATCGGGAAGGGGGAGAGAACAGATACGCAGTATTTT. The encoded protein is CATSPIGKGERTDTQYF.